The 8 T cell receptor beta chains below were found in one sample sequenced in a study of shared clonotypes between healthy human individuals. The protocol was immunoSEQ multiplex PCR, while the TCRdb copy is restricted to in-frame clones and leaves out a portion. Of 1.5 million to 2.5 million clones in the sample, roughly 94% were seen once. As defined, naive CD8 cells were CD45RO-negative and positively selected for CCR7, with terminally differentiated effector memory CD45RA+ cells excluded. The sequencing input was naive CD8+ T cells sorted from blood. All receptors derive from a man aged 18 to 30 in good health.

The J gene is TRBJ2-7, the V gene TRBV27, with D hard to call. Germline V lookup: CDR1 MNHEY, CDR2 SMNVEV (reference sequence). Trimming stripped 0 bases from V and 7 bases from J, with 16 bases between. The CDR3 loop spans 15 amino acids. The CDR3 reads CASSLSQTSLGEQYF. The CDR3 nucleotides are TGTGCCAGCAGTTTATCCCAAACCTCCCTGGGAGAGCAGTACTTC.

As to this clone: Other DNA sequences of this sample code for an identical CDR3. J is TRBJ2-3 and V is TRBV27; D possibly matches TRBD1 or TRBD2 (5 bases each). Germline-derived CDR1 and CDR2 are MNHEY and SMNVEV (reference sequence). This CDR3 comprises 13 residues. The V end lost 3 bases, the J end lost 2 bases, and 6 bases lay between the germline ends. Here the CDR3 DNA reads TGTGCCAGCAGTTTGGGGACCACAGATACGCAGTATTTT. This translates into CASSLGTTDTQYF.

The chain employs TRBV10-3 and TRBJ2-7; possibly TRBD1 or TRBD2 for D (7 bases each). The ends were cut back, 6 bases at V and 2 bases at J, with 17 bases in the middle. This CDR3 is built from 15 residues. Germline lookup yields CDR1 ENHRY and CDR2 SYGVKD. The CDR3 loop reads CAIRPDRDYTYEQYF. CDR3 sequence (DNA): TGTGCCATCAGACCAGACAGGGACTACACCTACGAGCAGTACTTC.

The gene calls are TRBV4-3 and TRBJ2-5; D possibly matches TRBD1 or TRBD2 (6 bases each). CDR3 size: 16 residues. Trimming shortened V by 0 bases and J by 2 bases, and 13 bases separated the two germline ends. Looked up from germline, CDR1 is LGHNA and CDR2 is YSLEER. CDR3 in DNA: TGCGCCAGCAGCCAAGATCATGGGGGGCGGCAAGAGACCCAGTACTTC. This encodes CASSQDHGGRQETQYF.

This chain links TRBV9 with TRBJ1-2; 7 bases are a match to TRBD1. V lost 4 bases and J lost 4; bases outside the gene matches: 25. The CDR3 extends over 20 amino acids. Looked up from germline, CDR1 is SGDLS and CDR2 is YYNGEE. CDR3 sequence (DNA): TGTGCCAGCAGCATAAACGCCCTAGGGGACAGAGACCCCGCAGTCTATGGCTACACCTTC. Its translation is CASSINALGDRDPAVYGYTF.

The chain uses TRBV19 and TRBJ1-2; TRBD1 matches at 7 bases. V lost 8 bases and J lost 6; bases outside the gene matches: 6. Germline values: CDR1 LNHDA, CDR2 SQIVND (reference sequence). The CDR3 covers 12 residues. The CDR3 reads CASYEGANGYTF. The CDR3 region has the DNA TGTGCCAGTTATGAGGGGGCAAATGGCTACACCTTC.

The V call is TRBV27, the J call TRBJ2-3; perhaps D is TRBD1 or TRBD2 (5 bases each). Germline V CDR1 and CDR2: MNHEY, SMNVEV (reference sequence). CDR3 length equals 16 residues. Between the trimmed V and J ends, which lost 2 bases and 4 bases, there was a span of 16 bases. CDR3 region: CASSLLGALWADTQYF. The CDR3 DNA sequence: TGTGCCAGCAGTTTACTCGGGGCCCTTTGGGCAGATACGCAGTATTTT.

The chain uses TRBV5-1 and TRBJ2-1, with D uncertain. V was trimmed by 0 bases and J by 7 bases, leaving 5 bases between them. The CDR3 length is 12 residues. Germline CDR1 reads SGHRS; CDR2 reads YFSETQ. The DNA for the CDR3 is TGCGCCAGCAGCTTGGATATTAATGAGCAGTTCTTC. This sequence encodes CASSLDINEQFF.